This T cell receptor beta chain was captured by sequencing in a study of blood T cells in healthy people across ages. V was cut by 7 bases and J by 0 bases, with 19 bases left in between. The germline V gene encodes CDR1 MNHEY and CDR2 SMNVEV (reference sequence). The CDR3 runs 18 residues. Sample-barcoded 5' priming and a J-beta primer mix drove a second PCR of about 6 to 12 cycles. TCRdb processed the 5' RACE reads anew with MiXCR; each CDR3 protein has one entry. This sample has around 900,000 distinct CDR3 sequences; 51% occur once, and the top ten carry 20% to 25%. This receptor was identified in a woman in her fifties or sixties in good health. The sequencing input was blood. The chain recombines TRBV27 with TRBJ1-6, with D maybe TRBD1 (5 bases). CDR3 in DNA: TGTGCCAGCAATTGGGTTCAGGGATCAAGCTCCTATAATTCACCCCTCCACTTT. Translation gives CASNWVQGSSSYNSPLHF.